These 22 T cell receptor beta chains were sequenced from one sample in a study of pediatric ulcerative colitis. Rectal tissue came from one to two pinch biopsies taken at colonoscopy. Data came from immunoSEQ multiplex PCR; TCRdb stores just in-frame clones and leaves some out. The table has approximately 38,000 clones, 60% to 75% seen once. The sequenced material came from gut tissue. Every receptor here comes from a boy aged 5-17 years with severe ulcerative colitis.

The chain couples TRBV6-1 to TRBJ2-7; D possibly corresponds to TRBD1 (6 bases). Trimming shortened V by 6 bases and J by 2 bases, and 14 bases separated the two germline ends. Germline CDR1 and CDR2: MNHNS and SASEGT. The CDR3 is 14 amino acids. The CDR3 sequence: CASRETGRTYEQYF. In DNA, the CDR3 is TGTGCCAGCAGAGAGACAGGACGAACCTACGAGCAGTACTTC.

This clone was detected only once. V usage is TRBV9 and J usage is TRBJ1-1; D uncertain. Germline CDR1 SGDLS, CDR2 YYNGEE. The CDR3 extends over 14 amino acids. Trimming took off 4 bases at V and 0 bases at J, with 10 bases between the two ends. In DNA, the CDR3 is TGTGCCAGCAGCCCGTTGGGCTTGAACACTGAAGCTTTCTTT. This sequence encodes CASSPLGLNTEAFF.

The rearrangement uses TRBV18 and TRBJ1-1; D might be TRBD1 (5 bases). The germline V gene encodes CDR1 KGHSH and CDR2 LQKENI. With 3 bases removed from V and 3 bases from J, the gap between germline ends came to 20 bases. The CDR3 totals 17 residues. In DNA form, the CDR3 reads TGTGCCAGCTCACCTTTTGCCTCGGGGTTGGGGGACACTGAAGCTTTCTTT. Its protein product is CASSPFASGLGDTEAFF. Using reference TRBV18 and TRBJ1-1 for the parts outside the CDR3, the full variable domain is NAGVMQNPRHLVRRRGQEARLRCSPMKGHSHVYWYRQLPEEGLKFMVYLQKENIIDESGMPKERFSAEFPKEGPSILRIQQVVRGDSAAYFCASSPFASGLGDTEAFFGQGTRLTVV.

The genes are TRBV28 and TRBJ2-5; D call uncertain. V lost 5 bases and J 0 bases, leaving 7 bases between the germline ends. There are 13 residues in the CDR3. CDR1 is MDHEN, CDR2 SYDVKM, per germline. CDR3 DNA sequence: TGTGCCAGCAGTCGGACGGACCAAGAGACCCAGTACTTC. It is translated as CASSRTDQETQYF.

Within the sample, this clone is medium-sized. The chain links TRBV2 to TRBJ1-5, with 7 bases matching TRBD1. The germline CDR1 and CDR2 sequences are SNHLY and FYNNEI. The junction had 3 bases not matched to a gene; V was cut back by 1 base and J by 9 bases. This CDR3 comprises 13 residues. CDR3 in DNA: TGTGCCAGCAGTGAAGAGGGGGCCTTGCCCCAGCATTTT. It codes for CASSEEGALPQHF.

As DNA, the CDR3 is TGCGCCAGCAGCGGCGGGGGGCAGACAGATACGCAGTATTTT. Its protein product is CASSGGGQTDTQYF. The J gene is TRBJ2-3, the V gene TRBV5-1; TRBD2 matches at 8 bases. CDR1 is SGHRS and CDR2 is YFSETQ in the germline V gene. CDR3 length equals 14 residues. V was pared by 4 bases and J by 3 bases, with 4 bases of the junction left unmatched.

The chain employs TRBV7-3 and TRBJ1-1; no definite D call. Germline CDR1 is SGHTA and CDR2 is FQGTGA. Trimming left V 5 bases short and J 1 base short, with 14 bases between. This CDR3 contains 15 residues. This CDR3 reads CASSPREGGNTEAFF. Written as DNA, the CDR3 is TGTGCCAGCAGCCCTCGAGAGGGAGGGAACACTGAAGCTTTCTTT.

As DNA, the CDR3 is TGTGCCAGCAGCCCAAGGGGAGGGAACACTGAAGCTTTCTTT. Translated, it gives CASSPRGGNTEAFF. The chain recombines TRBV7-3 with TRBJ1-1; weak D call: TRBD1 (5 bases). This CDR3 is 14 amino acids long. Germline V gene sequence: CDR1 SGHTA, CDR2 FQGTGA. The V gene lost 5 bases and the J gene lost 1 base, with 11 bases spanning the gap.

This clone was seen just once. This chain uses TRBV4-2 with TRBJ1-2; 10 bases fit TRBD1. CDR1 is LGHNA and CDR2 is YNFKEQ in the germline V gene. V lost 4 bases and J lost 7; bases outside the gene matches: 3. The CDR3 spans 13 residues. The CDR3 nucleotides read TGTGCCAGCAGCCGCCGGGACAGGGGTGGCTACACCTTC. Translated: CASSRRDRGGYTF.

This sequence joins TRBV28 and TRBJ1-2, with D tentatively TRBD1 (5 bases). The CDR3 is 16 residues long. V dropped 5 bases and J dropped 4 bases, with 20 bases sitting between them. Germline CDR1 reads MDHEN; CDR2 reads SYDVKM. As DNA, the CDR3 is TGTGCCAGCAGTGACCCCGGGAGAGGGAGGGGCTATGGCTACACCTTC. This encodes CASSDPGRGRGYGYTF.

The rearrangement links TRBV29-1 to TRBJ2-1; D gene uncertain. Trimming removed 3 bases at V and 4 bases at J, with 10 bases between. Germline V gene lookup returns CDR1 SQVTM and CDR2 ANQGSEA. The CDR3 sequence is 13 residues long. This CDR3 reads CSVEVDGYNEQFF. CDR3 DNA: TGCAGCGTTGAGGTGGACGGTTACAATGAGCAGTTCTTC.

CDR3 region: CASRVHGGSYGYTF. The CDR3 DNA sequence: TGTGCCAGCAGGGTTCACGGGGGGAGCTATGGCTACACCTTC. The V call is TRBV28, the J call TRBJ1-2; TRBD1 is a possible D gene (5 bases). Germline values: CDR1 MDHEN, CDR2 SYDVKM. The CDR3 length is 14 residues. V dropped 6 bases and J dropped 4 bases, with 15 bases sitting between them.

V and J are TRBV5-1 and TRBJ2-5, with D tentatively TRBD2 (5 bases). Germline V lookup: CDR1 SGHRS, CDR2 YFSETQ. This CDR3 spans 17 amino acids. V lost 5 bases to trimming and J lost 6 bases, with 26 bases between them. CDR3 region: CASSPRGLDSPGKTQYF. The CDR3 bases are TGCGCCAGCAGTCCACGAGGGTTGGACTCGCCGGGTAAGACCCAGTACTTC.

The chain uses TRBV7-9 and TRBJ1-2, with 10 bases matching TRBD1. The junction had 3 bases not matched to a gene; V was cut back by 5 bases and J by 6 bases. The germline V gene has CDR1 SEHNR and CDR2 FQNEAQ (reference sequence). The CDR3 covers 13 residues. The CDR3 DNA sequence: TGTGCCAGCAGCCTGACAGGGGGCGATGGCTACACCTTC. The encoded protein is CASSLTGGDGYTF.

V and J are TRBV5-1 and TRBJ1-2; tentatively, D is TRBD1 (5 bases). Germline V gives CDR1 SGHRS, CDR2 YFSETQ. V was pared by 3 bases and J by 3 bases, with 15 bases between. The CDR3 runs 15 residues. CDR3 sequence reads: CASSWAAGRDYGYTF. In DNA, the CDR3 is TGCGCCAGCAGCTGGGCCGCAGGGAGGGACTATGGCTACACCTTC. Looking up the rest from reference TRBV5-1 and TRBJ1-2 gives the full variable domain: KAGVTQTPRYLIKTRGQQVTLSCSPISGHRSVSWYQQTPGQGLQFLFEYFSETQRNKGNFPGRFSGRQFSNSRSEMNVSTLELGDSALYLCASSWAAGRDYGYTFGSGTRLTVV.

The chain links TRBV7-7 to TRBJ2-6; either TRBD1 or TRBD2 may fit D (6 bases each). V was shortened by 5 bases and J by 3 bases, with 17 bases between the two germline ends. Germline V CDR1 and CDR2: SSHAT, FNYEAQ (reference sequence). This CDR3 region has 17 residues. The CDR3 sequence: CASSPQPGALGANVLTF. The CDR3 DNA follows: TGTGCCAGCAGCCCCCAACCGGGGGCGCTTGGGGCCAACGTCCTGACTTTC.

The rearrangement links TRBV7-7 to TRBJ2-5; D is uncertain. V lost 1 base and J 0 bases, leaving 6 bases between the germline ends. Germline assignment: CDR1 SSHAT and CDR2 FNYEAQ (reference sequence). CDR3 length: 14 residues. The CDR3 loop reads CASSLVQNQETQYF. The CDR3 DNA reads TGTGCCAGCAGCTTAGTGCAGAACCAAGAGACCCAGTACTTC.

The CDR3 nucleotides are TGTGCCAGCAGCTCCGCAGGGTCCGGTTCACCCCTCCACTTT. Protein: CASSSAGSGSPLHF. The chain carries TRBV7-3 and TRBJ1-6; the D gene is possibly TRBD1 (5 bases). CDR3 size: 14 residues. V lost 4 bases and J 9 bases, leaving 13 bases between the germline ends. Per the germline V gene, CDR1 is SGHTA and CDR2 is FQGTGA.

The rearrangement joins TRBV15 to TRBJ2-5; 10 nucleotides align to TRBD2. Trimming cost V 0 bases and J 3 bases; bases outside gene matches: 4. CDR1 and CDR2 from the germline V gene are LNHNV and YYDKDF (reference sequence). The length of the CDR3 is 16 residues. This CDR3 is CATSRDSLAGEETQYF. The CDR3 nucleotides are TGTGCCACCAGCAGAGATTCCCTAGCGGGGGAAGAGACCCAGTACTTC.

The chain uses TRBV10-2 and TRBJ2-3; D ambiguous. Per germline, CDR1 WSHSY and CDR2 SAAADI. The CDR3 has 14 amino acids. The germline V and J ends were trimmed by 5 bases and 2 bases, with 11 bases remaining between them. The CDR3 DNA sequence: TGCGCCAGCAGTCCGACGGTGGACACAGATACGCAGTATTTT. Amino acids: CASSPTVDTDTQYF.

The chain combines TRBV25-1 with TRBJ1-1; no clear D gene. Germline values: CDR1 MGHDK, CDR2 SYGVNS. The CDR3 has 13 residues. V dropped 5 bases and J dropped 1 base, with 8 bases sitting between them. The CDR3 spells CASSLRWNTEAFF. In nucleotides, the CDR3 is TGTGCCAGCAGTCTTCGGTGGAACACTGAAGCTTTCTTT.

This clone was recorded a few times. The V gene is TRBV4-1, the J gene TRBJ1-6; D unclear. V was shortened by 1 base and J by 7 bases, with 8 bases between the two germline ends. CDR1 is MGHRA, CDR2 YSYEKL, per germline. The CDR3 extends over 14 amino acids. The DNA of the CDR3 is TGCGCCAGCAGCCAAGCACTGGGCAATTCACCCCTCCACTTT. Residues: CASSQALGNSPLHF.